This is a list of T cell receptor beta chains from one sample in a study of OX40 agonist ivuxolimab in advanced cancers. Using immunoSEQ multiplex PCR, the repertoire was profiled, and TCRdb retains in-frame clones only, with some absent. The repertoire holds tens of thousands of clones, about four fifths seen once, with about 5.8% in the top ten. The material sequenced was CD4+ or CD8+ T cells sorted from blood, taken in a trial of the OX40 agonist ivuxolimab. All receptors come from an adult with an advanced solid tumor such as melanoma, head and neck, liver or kidney cancer. Each CDR3 is given with its conserved first and last residue. Fields, in order: V gene, clone size, J gene, D gene, CDR3 DNA, CDR3 protein. The D gene is left open where the match is weak. Clone size is shown for a subset of rows, as once, few, many or a class of expanded clone.

V gene: TRBV11-2
clone size: few
J gene: TRBJ2-5
D gene: TRBD1
CDR3 DNA: TGTGCCAGCAGCTTAGGACAGGGTAGCCAAGAGACCCAGTACTTC
CDR3 protein: CASSLGQGSQETQYF

V gene: TRBV7-9
clone size: once
J gene: TRBJ1-1
D gene: NA
CDR3 DNA: TGTGCCAGCACCCTCGACCGGGACGCGAACACTGAAGCTTTCTTT
CDR3 protein: CASTLDRDANTEAFF

V gene: TRBV20-1
clone size: NA
J gene: TRBJ1-1
D gene: NA
CDR3 DNA: TGCAGCCAGGGCACTGAAGCTTTCTTT
CDR3 protein: CSQGTEAFF

V gene: TRBV4-2
clone size: NA
J gene: TRBJ2-7
D gene: TRBD1
CDR3 DNA: TGTGCCAGCAGCCCGGGACAGGGGATCGGCGAGCAGTACTTC
CDR3 protein: CASSPGQGIGEQYF

V gene: TRBV5-5
clone size: few
J gene: TRBJ2-5
D gene: TRBD2
CDR3 DNA: TGTGCCAGCAGCCCACTTATCGCGGGAGGCCAAGAGACCCAGTACTTC
CDR3 protein: CASSPLIAGGQETQYF

V gene: TRBV4-3
clone size: NA
J gene: TRBJ2-3
D gene: NA
CDR3 DNA: TGCGCCAGCAGCCAAGAGGAGGCCGGGACGCGGGGCACAGATACGCAGTATTTT
CDR3 protein: CASSQEEAGTRGTDTQYF

V gene: TRBV7-9
clone size: NA
J gene: TRBJ2-1
D gene: TRBD1
CDR3 DNA: TGTGCCAGCAGCTACAGGGGAAGGGAGCAGTTCTTC
CDR3 protein: CASSYRGREQFF

V gene: TRBV2
clone size: NA
J gene: TRBJ2-2
D gene: TRBD2
CDR3 DNA: TGTGCCAGCAGGAAGAGATCTGCGGGGGTTACCGGGGAGCTGTTTTTT
CDR3 protein: CASRKRSAGVTGELFF

V gene: TRBV27
clone size: NA
J gene: TRBJ1-5
D gene: NA
CDR3 DNA: TGTGCCAGCAGTTTCGGGGGGTTTAAGGGTGGCAATCAGCCCCAGCATTTT
CDR3 protein: CASSFGGFKGGNQPQHF

V gene: TRBV5-6
clone size: NA
J gene: TRBJ2-1
D gene: NA
CDR3 DNA: TGTGCCAGCAGCTTGCAGGGGAACTCCTACAATGAGCAGTTCTTC
CDR3 protein: CASSLQGNSYNEQFF

V gene: TRBV11-2
clone size: NA
J gene: TRBJ2-1
D gene: TRBD2
CDR3 DNA: TGTGCCAGCAGCTTTATCCGCGGGGGGAGCTCCTACAATGAGCAGTTCTTC
CDR3 protein: CASSFIRGGSSYNEQFF

V gene: TRBV4-1
clone size: NA
J gene: TRBJ2-2
D gene: NA
CDR3 DNA: TGCGCCAGCAGCCAAAGTCGGGGGGCGGGCACCGGGGAGCTGTTTTTT
CDR3 protein: CASSQSRGAGTGELFF

V gene: TRBV9
clone size: NA
J gene: TRBJ2-2
D gene: TRBD1
CDR3 DNA: TGTGCCAGCAGCGTAGCCGGGACAGGCCTAAACACCGGGGAGCTGTTTTTT
CDR3 protein: CASSVAGTGLNTGELFF

V gene: TRBV4-1
clone size: NA
J gene: TRBJ1-2
D gene: TRBD1
CDR3 DNA: TGCGCCAGCAGCCCCGGGACAGGTACCAACTATGGCTACACCTTC
CDR3 protein: CASSPGTGTNYGYTF

V gene: TRBV4-1
clone size: few
J gene: TRBJ1-1
D gene: NA
CDR3 DNA: TGCGCCAGCAGCCAAGATTTTGGGGGGGAAAACACTGAAGCTTTCTTT
CDR3 protein: CASSQDFGGENTEAFF

V gene: TRBV19
clone size: NA
J gene: TRBJ2-1
D gene: NA
CDR3 DNA: TGTGCCAGTAGCTCCGGGACTTCGTACTTAGAGCAGTTCTTC
CDR3 protein: CASSSGTSYLEQFF

V gene: TRBV13
clone size: NA
J gene: TRBJ2-5
D gene: TRBD2
CDR3 DNA: TGTGCCAGCAGCCCAAACCGGGGGGGCCAAGAGACCCAGTACTTC
CDR3 protein: CASSPNRGGQETQYF

V gene: TRBV28
clone size: NA
J gene: TRBJ2-7
D gene: TRBD2
CDR3 DNA: TGTGCCAGCAACCGCGGGAGTTCTTACGAGCAGTACTTC
CDR3 protein: CASNRGSSYEQYF

V gene: TRBV29-1
clone size: NA
J gene: TRBJ2-1
D gene: TRBD2
CDR3 DNA: TGCAGCGTCGTTTCCGGGACTAGCGGCTACAATGAGCAGTTCTTC
CDR3 protein: CSVVSGTSGYNEQFF

V gene: TRBV28
clone size: few
J gene: TRBJ1-1
D gene: TRBD1
CDR3 DNA: TGTGCCAGCAGACCCGGGACAGGTGATTACACTGAAGCTTTCTTT
CDR3 protein: CASRPGTGDYTEAFF

V gene: TRBV2
clone size: medium-sized
J gene: TRBJ1-1
D gene: NA
CDR3 DNA: TGTGCCAGCAGTGACCGGGCGCTTGAAGCTTTCTTT
CDR3 protein: CASSDRALEAFF

V gene: TRBV6-5
clone size: few
J gene: TRBJ1-2
D gene: NA
CDR3 DNA: TGTGCCAGCACCCTAGGGGGGGACTATGGCTACACCTTC
CDR3 protein: CASTLGGDYGYTF

V gene: TRBV2
clone size: NA
J gene: TRBJ2-2
D gene: NA
CDR3 DNA: TGTGCCAGCCATAGTGCGGACGACAACACCGGGGAGCTGTTTTTT
CDR3 protein: CASHSADDNTGELFF

V gene: TRBV28
clone size: NA
J gene: TRBJ1-5
D gene: NA
CDR3 DNA: TGTGCCAGCAGTTTACCCCAGGGTATTCAGCCCCAGCATTTT
CDR3 protein: CASSLPQGIQPQHF

V gene: TRBV27
clone size: NA
J gene: TRBJ2-7
D gene: NA
CDR3 DNA: TGTGCCAGCGGTGACAGGATCCGATACGAGCAGTACTTC
CDR3 protein: CASGDRIRYEQYF

V gene: TRBV27
clone size: NA
J gene: TRBJ1-5
D gene: NA
CDR3 DNA: TGTGCCAGCAGTTCAGGGCTGGGGGCGGCTCAGCCCCAGCATTTT
CDR3 protein: CASSSGLGAAQPQHF

V gene: TRBV21-1
clone size: once
J gene: TRBJ2-3
D gene: NA
CDR3 DNA: TGTGCCAGCAGCAATAAGCGGGGGGGAGGCACAGATACGCAGTATTTT
CDR3 protein: CASSNKRGGGTDTQYF

V gene: TRBV7-8
clone size: NA
J gene: TRBJ2-1
D gene: TRBD1
CDR3 DNA: TGTGCCAGCAGCCCGACCGGGACAGGGGGCGATGAGCAGTTCTTC
CDR3 protein: CASSPTGTGGDEQFF

V gene: TRBV5-4
clone size: NA
J gene: TRBJ2-7
D gene: NA
CDR3 DNA: TGTGCCAGCAGCTTTCAGGGGTCCTACGAGCAGTACTTC
CDR3 protein: CASSFQGSYEQYF

V gene: TRBV6-5
clone size: NA
J gene: TRBJ1-1
D gene: NA
CDR3 DNA: TGTGCCAGCAGACTGCAGGGGTTGAACACTGAAGCTTTCTTT
CDR3 protein: CASRLQGLNTEAFF

V gene: TRBV6-5
clone size: NA
J gene: TRBJ2-7
D gene: NA
CDR3 DNA: TGTGCCAGCAGTGAAGGGGCAGATCAGTACTTC
CDR3 protein: CASSEGADQYF

V gene: TRBV29-1
clone size: NA
J gene: TRBJ2-7
D gene: NA
CDR3 DNA: TGCAGCGTCGGGGGGCAGTCCTACGAGCAGTACTTC
CDR3 protein: CSVGGQSYEQYF

V gene: TRBV15
clone size: few
J gene: TRBJ1-2
D gene: NA
CDR3 DNA: TGTGCCACCAGCTTGCACAGAAGCGAGGTCGACTATGGCTACACCTTC
CDR3 protein: CATSLHRSEVDYGYTF

V gene: TRBV7-6
clone size: NA
J gene: TRBJ1-1
D gene: NA
CDR3 DNA: TGTGCCAGCAGCTTAAGCGGGTCGGCAGGGCCCTTGAACACTGAAGCTTTCTTT
CDR3 protein: CASSLSGSAGPLNTEAFF

V gene: TRBV29-1
clone size: NA
J gene: TRBJ2-5
D gene: NA
CDR3 DNA: TGCAGCGTTGATACCCCGGGGGAACAAGAGACCCAGTACTTC
CDR3 protein: CSVDTPGEQETQYF

V gene: TRBV9
clone size: few
J gene: TRBJ1-1
D gene: NA
CDR3 DNA: TGTGCCAGCAGCCTGGCAGCCTCGAACACTGAAGCTTTCTTT
CDR3 protein: CASSLAASNTEAFF

V gene: TRBV27
clone size: NA
J gene: TRBJ2-3
D gene: NA
CDR3 DNA: TGTGCCAGCAGTTTGTTAGGCCAGGGCGCAGATACGCAGTATTTT
CDR3 protein: CASSLLGQGADTQYF

V gene: TRBV15
clone size: NA
J gene: TRBJ2-7
D gene: NA
CDR3 DNA: TGTGCCACCAGCAGGCAAGGGACTTCGACTTACGAGCAGTACTTC
CDR3 protein: CATSRQGTSTYEQYF

V gene: TRBV5-4
clone size: NA
J gene: TRBJ2-2
D gene: NA
CDR3 DNA: TGTGCCAGCAGCCGGACCGGGAGCGGAACCGGGGAGCTGTTTTTT
CDR3 protein: CASSRTGSGTGELFF

V gene: TRBV6-4
clone size: NA
J gene: TRBJ2-2
D gene: TRBD2
CDR3 DNA: TGTGCCAGCAGTGACCCTGTAGCGGGGGGGCCGGACACCGGGGAGCTGTTTTTT
CDR3 protein: CASSDPVAGGPDTGELFF